This passage covers 9 T cell receptor beta chains from one sample sequenced in a study of shared clonotypes between healthy human individuals. Some clones are missing from TCRdb's copy, which holds only in-frame ones; the method was immunoSEQ multiplex PCR. The sample holds about 1.5 million clones; nearly 99% are singletons and the top ten take roughly 0.45%. Input material: naive CD4+ T cells sorted from blood. Subset denoted: CD45RA+ positively selected. Every receptor here comes from a man aged 30-40 years in good health.

The chain employs TRBV5-8 and TRBJ1-5; D is uncertain. The CDR3 totals 16 residues. Between the trimmed V and J ends, which lost 3 bases and 2 bases, there was a span of 15 bases. Germline lookup yields CDR1 SGHTS and CDR2 YDEGEE. This CDR3 reads CASSSRRGNGNQPQHF. The CDR3 DNA is TGTGCCAGCAGCTCGCGAAGAGGGAATGGCAATCAGCCCCAGCATTTT.

This chain joins TRBV12-5 and TRBJ2-1; 8 positions agree with TRBD2. Germline V lookup: CDR1 LGHNT, CDR2 FRNRAP. V gave up 1 base and J gave up 0 bases; unmatched junction bases: 20. The CDR3 runs 22 residues. The CDR3 nucleotides are TGTGCTAGTGGTTTGGGCGGTTTTAGGGGGGTAGCGGGACTGAGCTCCTACAATGAGCAGTTCTTC. Its protein product is CASGLGGFRGVAGLSSYNEQFF.

The genes are TRBV5-4 and TRBJ2-1, with TRBD2 matching 13 bases. The CDR3 runs 15 residues. Germline V CDR1 and CDR2: SGHNT, YYREEE (reference sequence). V lost 3 bases and J lost 7; bases outside the gene matches: 4. The CDR3 protein is CASSYGTSGINEQFF. CDR3 coding DNA: TGTGCCAGCAGCTACGGGACTAGCGGGATAAATGAGCAGTTCTTC.

The rearrangement joins TRBV6-5 to TRBJ2-5; D is ambiguous. Trimming removed 2 bases at V and 2 bases at J, with 6 bases between. Germline V gene data show CDR1 as MNHEY and CDR2 as SVGAGI. The CDR3 consists of 13 residues. The CDR3 DNA reads as TGTGCCAGCAGTTACGGTATACAAGAGACCCAGTACTTC. It encodes CASSYGIQETQYF.

V is TRBV5-5 and J is TRBJ1-5; weak D call: TRBD1 (6 bases). This CDR3 is built from 15 residues. V was clipped by 4 bases and J by 1 base, with 12 bases between them. CDR1 and CDR2 from the germline V gene are SGHKS and YYEKEE (reference sequence). The CDR3 DNA reads TGTGCCAGCAGCCCAGTAGGGGGGAGCAATCAGCCCCAGCATTTT. Its protein is CASSPVGGSNQPQHF.

The rearrangement joins TRBV7-8 to TRBJ2-7, with D perhaps TRBD1 or TRBD2 (7 bases each). Germline V gene sequence: CDR1 SGHVS, CDR2 FQNEAQ. The CDR3 is 19 residues long. V shed 2 bases and J shed 2 bases, with 25 bases lying between them. This chain's CDR3 is CASSLRGLIAGLQTYEQYF. CDR3 coding DNA: TGTGCCAGCAGCTTAAGGGGGCTGATAGCGGGTCTACAAACCTACGAGCAGTACTTC.

The gene calls are TRBV7-2 and TRBJ2-3; tentative D call: TRBD1 (6 bases). Trimming pared 1 base from V and 6 bases from J, leaving 17 bases between. The germline CDR1 and CDR2 sequences are SGHTA and FQGNSA. The CDR3 has 16 amino acids. This chain's CDR3 is CASSLEVGHRSDTQYF. As DNA, the CDR3 is TGTGCCAGCAGCTTAGAAGTGGGACATCGCTCGGATACGCAGTATTTT.

The chain recombines TRBV6-1 with TRBJ2-1; D uncertain. CDR1 and CDR2 (germline): MNHNS, SASEGT. The CDR3 runs to 15 residues. The V and J ends lost 6 bases and 4 bases respectively, with 16 bases between them. The CDR3 protein is CASRLTVRSYNEQFF. The CDR3 nucleotides read TGTGCCAGCAGGTTAACTGTCAGGAGTTACAATGAGCAGTTCTTC.

The chain has TRBV6-4 and TRBJ2-5; 9 bases are a match to TRBD1. V was pared by 2 bases and J by 4 bases, with 2 bases of the junction left unmatched. Germline V gene lookup returns CDR1 MRHNA and CDR2 SNTAGT. This CDR3 region has 14 residues. CDR3 region: CASSDGTGRETQYF. The CDR3 bases are TGTGCCAGCAGTGACGGGACAGGGCGAGAGACCCAGTACTTC.